The TCR beta chain described here comes from a study of T-cell reconstitution after alpha-beta-depleted transplantation in children. Germline V CDR1 and CDR2: DFQATT, SNEGSKA (reference sequence). V dropped 1 base and J dropped 6 bases, with 17 bases sitting between them. This CDR3 comprises 15 residues. It was with unique molecular identifiers that the TCRbeta library was prepared. MiXCR, applied by TCRdb to the PCR reads, yields one record per CDR3 protein. The repertoire has some 500,000 distinct CDR3 sequences, less than 35% of them found once; the top ten carry more than 2%. This receptor was obtained from a human donor who donated a stem cell graft to a child with aplastic anemia. V is TRBV20-1 and J is TRBJ2-3; TRBD2 is a possible D gene (7 bases). The material sequenced was PBMCs from the stem cell graft donor, taken from the stem cell graft. CDR3: CSARAGAGVVDTQYF. The CDR3 DNA is TGCAGTGCTAGAGCGGGGGCGGGAGTAGTCGATACGCAGTATTTT.